The clone carrying this TCR beta chain has only a few counts. Its target is not known. Points from the study as a whole: Whole repertoires were not studied in the larger cohort, only one V-J beta rearrangement. In terms of TCR gene usage, tumor memory CD4+ T cells clustered together with blood and lymph node memory CD4+ cells, as well as with lymph node naive CD4+ cells.

This CDR3 region has 13 residues. The germline CDR1 and CDR2 sequences are SGHNT and YENEEA. V lost 6 bases and J 1 base, leaving 8 bases between the germline ends. Constant-region reverse primers amplified full-length variable regions, followed by semi-nested Nested Universal Primer A PCR. MiXCR, run by TCRdb on the 5' RACE reads, gives a single entry per CDR3 protein. The repertoire holds about 32,000 distinct CDR3 sequences, with roughly a quarter as singletons. This sequence was found in a female donor with breast cancer. Sequenced input: memory CD4+ T cells sorted from blood. Stated subset: memory CD4+ T cells, CD4+CD45RO+CD25-. The chain joins TRBV11-3 to TRBJ2-3; D might be TRBD1 (5 bases). The CDR3 loop is CASRGRGTDTQYF. As DNA, the CDR3 is TGTGCCAGCAGGGGCAGGGGCACAGATACGCAGTATTTT.